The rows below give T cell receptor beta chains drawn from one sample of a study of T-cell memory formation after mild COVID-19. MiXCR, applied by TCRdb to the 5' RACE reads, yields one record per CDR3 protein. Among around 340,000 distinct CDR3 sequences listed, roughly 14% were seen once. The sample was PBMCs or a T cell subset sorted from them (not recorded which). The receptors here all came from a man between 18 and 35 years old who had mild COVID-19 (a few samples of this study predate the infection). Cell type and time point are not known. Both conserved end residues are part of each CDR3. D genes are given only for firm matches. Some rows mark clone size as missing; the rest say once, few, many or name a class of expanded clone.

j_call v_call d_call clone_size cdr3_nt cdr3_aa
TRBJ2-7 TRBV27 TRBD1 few TGTGCCAGCAGTTTCGCGGGACAGGGGTACGAGCAGTACTTC CASSFAGQGYEQYF
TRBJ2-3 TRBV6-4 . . TGTGCCAGCAGTATAACGTTAAGGGATACGCAGTATTTT CASSITLRDTQYF
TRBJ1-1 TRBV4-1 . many TGCGCCAGCAGCCTGGGTTCAGGCGCTGAAGCTTTCTTT CASSLGSGAEAFF
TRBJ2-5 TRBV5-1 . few TGCGCCAGCAGCTTGGGCGGACACCAAGAGACCCAGTACTTC CASSLGGHQETQYF
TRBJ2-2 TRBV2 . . TGTGCCAGCAGTGAAAGCGCAGGGCCCGGCACCGGGGAGCTGTTTTTT CASSESAGPGTGELFF
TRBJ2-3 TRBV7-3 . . TGTGCCAGCAGCTTATCCCATTCCGGTACTCCAGATACGCAGTATTTT CASSLSHSGTPDTQYF
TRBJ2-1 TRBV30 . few TGTGCCTGGAGTGTCGGGGGGCGGCAGTTCTTC CAWSVGGRQFF
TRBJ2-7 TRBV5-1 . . TGCGCCAGCAGCCTTTTCTCCTACGAGCAGTACTTC CASSLFSYEQYF
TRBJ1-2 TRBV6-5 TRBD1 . TGTGCCAGCAGTCCAGAGGGACAGGGACGCGGCTACACCTTC CASSPEGQGRGYTF
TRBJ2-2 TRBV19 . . TGTGCCAGTAGTATTGGAGTCGTGGGAACCGGGGAGCTGTTTTTT CASSIGVVGTGELFF
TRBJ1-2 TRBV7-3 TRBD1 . TGTGCCAGCAGCTCAACAGGGGCTGGCTATGGCTACACCTTC CASSSTGAGYGYTF
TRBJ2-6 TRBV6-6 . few TGTGCCAGCAGTTACGCCGGTGTAGGGGCCAACGTCCTGACTTTC CASSYAGVGANVLTF
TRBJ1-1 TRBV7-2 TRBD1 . TGTGCCAGTCGGAGGGGGCTATACACTGAAGCTTTCTTT CASRRGLYTEAFF
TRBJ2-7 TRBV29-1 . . TGCAGCGTTGAAGATCCGAGTGGCAGCCAATACGAGCAGTACTTC CSVEDPSGSQYEQYF
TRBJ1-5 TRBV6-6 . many TGTGCCAGCAGCTTCGAACCCCCAGGGGAAGGACAGCCCCAGCATTTT CASSFEPPGEGQPQHF
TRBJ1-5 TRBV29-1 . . TGCAGCGTTGCCGGGGGTGGCAATCAGCCCCAGCATTTT CSVAGGGNQPQHF
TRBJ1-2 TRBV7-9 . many TGTGCCAGCAGCCCCGGACAGCGCTATGGCTACACCTTC CASSPGQRYGYTF
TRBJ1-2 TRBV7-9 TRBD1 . TGTGCCAGCAGACACCCGGGACAGGGGGCTGCTTTGGCTGGCTACACCTTC CASRHPGQGAALAGYTF
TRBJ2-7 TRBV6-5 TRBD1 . TGTGCCAGCAGACCGGTGCAGGGGGCGCCGACCTACGAGCAGTACTTC CASRPVQGAPTYEQYF
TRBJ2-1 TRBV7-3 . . TGTGCCAGCAGCTTAATGGGGGGAGAAAATGAGCAGTTCTTC CASSLMGGENEQFF
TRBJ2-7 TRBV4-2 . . TGTGCCAGCAGCCAAGAGAGTCGAGCAGGAACCTCCTACGAGCAGTACTTC CASSQESRAGTSYEQYF
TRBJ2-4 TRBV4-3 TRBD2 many TGCGCCAGCAGCCAAGATAGGTTCTGGGGGGTGAGCGGGGAGCTAGCCAAAAACATTCAGTACTTC CASSQDRFWGVSGELAKNIQYF
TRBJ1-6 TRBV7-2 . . TGTGCCAGCAGCTTAGAGGCTGTATATAATTCACCCCTCCACTTT CASSLEAVYNSPLHF
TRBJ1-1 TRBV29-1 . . TGCAGCGTTGATCAGGGTCACACTGAAGCTTTCTTT CSVDQGHTEAFF
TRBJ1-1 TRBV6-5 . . TGTGCCAGCAGTTACCAATTGGTAACTGAAGCTTTCTTT CASSYQLVTEAFF
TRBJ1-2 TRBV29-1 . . TGCAGCGTTGAAGAGGGAGCAGGGCGAGGTGGCTACACCTTC CSVEEGAGRGGYTF
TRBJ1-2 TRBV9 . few TGTGCCAGCAGCGAGAGGCCCTACGAGGGGACTAACTATGGCTACACCTTC CASSERPYEGTNYGYTF
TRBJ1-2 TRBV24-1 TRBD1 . TGTGCCACCAGTGAGTCACAGGGGAAAGGCTACACCTTC CATSESQGKGYTF
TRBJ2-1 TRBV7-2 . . TGTGCCAGCAGCTTAGCGGCTGCCGATGAGCAGTTCTTC CASSLAAADEQFF
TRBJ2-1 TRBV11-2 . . TGTGCCAGCAGCCCGGGGCCCTACAATGAGCAGTTCTTC CASSPGPYNEQFF
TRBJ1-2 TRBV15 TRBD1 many TGTGCCACCAGCAGAGTGGGACAGGGGGCGTACTATGGCTACACCTTC CATSRVGQGAYYGYTF
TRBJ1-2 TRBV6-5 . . TGTGCCAGCAGTTATTCCGCAGGGTCCCTAAACTATGGCTACACCTTC CASSYSAGSLNYGYTF
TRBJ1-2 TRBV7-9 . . TGTGCCAGCAGCCCGGTAGGCTTAGACTATGGCTACACCTTC CASSPVGLDYGYTF
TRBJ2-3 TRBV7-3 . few TGTGCCAGCAGCTCGGGTAGTCGCGTAGATACGCAGTATTTT CASSSGSRVDTQYF
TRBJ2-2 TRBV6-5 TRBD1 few TGTGCCAGCAGACAAGGGGGCGCTTTGACTGTCGGGTCTCCCGGGGAGCTGTTTTTT CASRQGGALTVGSPGELFF
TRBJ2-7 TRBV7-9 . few TGTGCCAGCAGCTTAGGTCTTGGGGGGCTCGGGGAGCAGTACTTC CASSLGLGGLGEQYF
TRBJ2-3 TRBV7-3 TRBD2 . TGTGCCAGCAGCGCCTGGGGACGGGCTAGCGGGAAAGATACGCAGTATTTT CASSAWGRASGKDTQYF
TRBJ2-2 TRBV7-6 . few TGTGCCAGCAGCGCCCAGGGGGAGCTGTTTTTT CASSAQGELFF
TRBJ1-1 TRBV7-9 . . TGTGCCAGCAGCTCCCGCGGCGGGGCCACGAACACTGAAGCTTTCTTT CASSSRGGATNTEAFF
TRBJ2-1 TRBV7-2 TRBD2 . TGTGCCAGCAGCTTAGACAGCGGGGGGTTTGGTGAGCAGTTCTTC CASSLDSGGFGEQFF
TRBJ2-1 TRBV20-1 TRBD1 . TGCAGTTTCCGACAGGGGGCAAGCAATGAGCAGTTCTTC CSFRQGASNEQFF
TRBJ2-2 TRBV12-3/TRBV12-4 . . TGTGCCAGCAGTTTAGCAGGAGGTCACTCGAACACCGGGGAGCTGTTTTTT CASSLAGGHSNTGELFF
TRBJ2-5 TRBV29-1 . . TGCAGCGTTGAAGTTGGGTACCAAGAGACCCAGTACTTC CSVEVGYQETQYF
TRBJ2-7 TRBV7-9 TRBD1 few TGTGCCAGCAGCAGAACGCAACTAGAGATCAGGGGGCAGCAGTACTTC CASSRTQLEIRGQQYF
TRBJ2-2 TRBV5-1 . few TGCGCCAGCAGCTTGGGAAGCGTGCCCGGGGAGCTGTTTTTT CASSLGSVPGELFF